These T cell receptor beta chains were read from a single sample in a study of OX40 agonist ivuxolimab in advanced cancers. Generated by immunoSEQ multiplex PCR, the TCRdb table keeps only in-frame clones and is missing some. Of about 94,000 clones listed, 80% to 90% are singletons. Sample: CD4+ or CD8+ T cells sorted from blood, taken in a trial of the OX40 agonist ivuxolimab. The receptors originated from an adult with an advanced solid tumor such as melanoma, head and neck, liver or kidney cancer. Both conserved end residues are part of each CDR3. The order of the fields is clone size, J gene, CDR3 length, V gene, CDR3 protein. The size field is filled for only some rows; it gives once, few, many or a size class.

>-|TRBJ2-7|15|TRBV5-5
CASSLVGANSYEQYF
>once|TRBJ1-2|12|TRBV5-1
CASSLGHYGYTF
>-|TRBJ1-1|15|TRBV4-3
CASSLSTAGATEAFF
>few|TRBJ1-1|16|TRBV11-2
CASSLDLRQGHTEAFF
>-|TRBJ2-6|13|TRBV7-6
CVVQGAGANVLTF
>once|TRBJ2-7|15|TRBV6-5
CASSYSSTLSYEQYF
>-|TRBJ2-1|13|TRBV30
CAWVFGQGGEQFF
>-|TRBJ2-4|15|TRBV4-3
CASSQGGSPKNIQYF
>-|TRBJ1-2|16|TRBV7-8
CASSPSRDRASYGYTF
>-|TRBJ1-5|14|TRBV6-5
CASSRRQGEQPQHF
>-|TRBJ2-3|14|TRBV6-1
CASLSGGATDTQYF
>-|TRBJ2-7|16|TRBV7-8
CASSPLWGASSYEQYF
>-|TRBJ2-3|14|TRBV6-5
CASRPGGITDTQYF
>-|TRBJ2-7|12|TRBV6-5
CASTDRGHEQYF
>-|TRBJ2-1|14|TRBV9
CASSAVGGADEQFF
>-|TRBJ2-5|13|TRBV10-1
CASSQQAQGTQYF
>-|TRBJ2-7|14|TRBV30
CAWARWGGSYEQYF
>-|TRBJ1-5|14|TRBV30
CAWRGQYSNQPQHF
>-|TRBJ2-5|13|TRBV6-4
CASSRTRGETQYF
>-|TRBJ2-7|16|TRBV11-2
CASSLGRTSGGGEQYF
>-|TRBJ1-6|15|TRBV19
CASSIHDRENSPLHF
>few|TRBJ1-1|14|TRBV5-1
CASSSQGQNTEAFF
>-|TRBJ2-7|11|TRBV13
CASSPRGEQYF
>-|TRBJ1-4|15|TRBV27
CASSFRDPRKEKLFF
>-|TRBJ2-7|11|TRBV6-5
CASAALHEQYF
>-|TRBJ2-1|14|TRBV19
CASSMREVANEQFF
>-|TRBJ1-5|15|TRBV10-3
CAISESGGNNQPQHF
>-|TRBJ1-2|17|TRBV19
CASSIDLPGQAIYGYTF
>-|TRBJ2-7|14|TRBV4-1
CASSPTSGVYEQYF
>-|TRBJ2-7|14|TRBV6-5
CASSYSGQGYEQYF
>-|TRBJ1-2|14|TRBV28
CASTGTGSGYGYTF
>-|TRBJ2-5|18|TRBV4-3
CASSQDTPTSGSGGAQYF
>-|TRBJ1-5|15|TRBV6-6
CASSYVGGSNQPQHF
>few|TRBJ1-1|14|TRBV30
CAWRGQGSWPEAFF
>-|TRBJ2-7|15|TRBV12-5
CASGLIQGAGYEQYF
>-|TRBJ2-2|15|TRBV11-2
CASSLRDRNTGELFF
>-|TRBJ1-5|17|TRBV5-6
CASSRLRVSDSNQPQHF
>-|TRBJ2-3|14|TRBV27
CASSLGTPADTQYF
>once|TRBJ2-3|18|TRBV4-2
CASSRLPPGGGAEDTQYF
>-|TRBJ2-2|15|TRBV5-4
CASSLQRGDTGELFF
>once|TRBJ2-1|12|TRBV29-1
CSVAEGYNEQFF
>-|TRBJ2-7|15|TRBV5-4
CASSLAGTLPYEQYF
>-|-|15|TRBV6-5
CASSYSPGGSYEQYF
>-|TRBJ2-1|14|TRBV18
CASSPGTGVNEQFF
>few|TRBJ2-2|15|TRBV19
CASSIGTGNTGELFF
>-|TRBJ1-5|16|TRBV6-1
CASSEEGRLRPEPQHF
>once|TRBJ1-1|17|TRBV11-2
CASSLAVSGTTNTEAFF
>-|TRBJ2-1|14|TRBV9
CASSVGVGDNEQFF
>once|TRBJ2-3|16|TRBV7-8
CASSPHTSGVTDTQYF
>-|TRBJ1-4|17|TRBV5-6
CASSVTTARGANEKLFF
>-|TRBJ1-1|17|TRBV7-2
CASSLVGPRFRGTEAFF